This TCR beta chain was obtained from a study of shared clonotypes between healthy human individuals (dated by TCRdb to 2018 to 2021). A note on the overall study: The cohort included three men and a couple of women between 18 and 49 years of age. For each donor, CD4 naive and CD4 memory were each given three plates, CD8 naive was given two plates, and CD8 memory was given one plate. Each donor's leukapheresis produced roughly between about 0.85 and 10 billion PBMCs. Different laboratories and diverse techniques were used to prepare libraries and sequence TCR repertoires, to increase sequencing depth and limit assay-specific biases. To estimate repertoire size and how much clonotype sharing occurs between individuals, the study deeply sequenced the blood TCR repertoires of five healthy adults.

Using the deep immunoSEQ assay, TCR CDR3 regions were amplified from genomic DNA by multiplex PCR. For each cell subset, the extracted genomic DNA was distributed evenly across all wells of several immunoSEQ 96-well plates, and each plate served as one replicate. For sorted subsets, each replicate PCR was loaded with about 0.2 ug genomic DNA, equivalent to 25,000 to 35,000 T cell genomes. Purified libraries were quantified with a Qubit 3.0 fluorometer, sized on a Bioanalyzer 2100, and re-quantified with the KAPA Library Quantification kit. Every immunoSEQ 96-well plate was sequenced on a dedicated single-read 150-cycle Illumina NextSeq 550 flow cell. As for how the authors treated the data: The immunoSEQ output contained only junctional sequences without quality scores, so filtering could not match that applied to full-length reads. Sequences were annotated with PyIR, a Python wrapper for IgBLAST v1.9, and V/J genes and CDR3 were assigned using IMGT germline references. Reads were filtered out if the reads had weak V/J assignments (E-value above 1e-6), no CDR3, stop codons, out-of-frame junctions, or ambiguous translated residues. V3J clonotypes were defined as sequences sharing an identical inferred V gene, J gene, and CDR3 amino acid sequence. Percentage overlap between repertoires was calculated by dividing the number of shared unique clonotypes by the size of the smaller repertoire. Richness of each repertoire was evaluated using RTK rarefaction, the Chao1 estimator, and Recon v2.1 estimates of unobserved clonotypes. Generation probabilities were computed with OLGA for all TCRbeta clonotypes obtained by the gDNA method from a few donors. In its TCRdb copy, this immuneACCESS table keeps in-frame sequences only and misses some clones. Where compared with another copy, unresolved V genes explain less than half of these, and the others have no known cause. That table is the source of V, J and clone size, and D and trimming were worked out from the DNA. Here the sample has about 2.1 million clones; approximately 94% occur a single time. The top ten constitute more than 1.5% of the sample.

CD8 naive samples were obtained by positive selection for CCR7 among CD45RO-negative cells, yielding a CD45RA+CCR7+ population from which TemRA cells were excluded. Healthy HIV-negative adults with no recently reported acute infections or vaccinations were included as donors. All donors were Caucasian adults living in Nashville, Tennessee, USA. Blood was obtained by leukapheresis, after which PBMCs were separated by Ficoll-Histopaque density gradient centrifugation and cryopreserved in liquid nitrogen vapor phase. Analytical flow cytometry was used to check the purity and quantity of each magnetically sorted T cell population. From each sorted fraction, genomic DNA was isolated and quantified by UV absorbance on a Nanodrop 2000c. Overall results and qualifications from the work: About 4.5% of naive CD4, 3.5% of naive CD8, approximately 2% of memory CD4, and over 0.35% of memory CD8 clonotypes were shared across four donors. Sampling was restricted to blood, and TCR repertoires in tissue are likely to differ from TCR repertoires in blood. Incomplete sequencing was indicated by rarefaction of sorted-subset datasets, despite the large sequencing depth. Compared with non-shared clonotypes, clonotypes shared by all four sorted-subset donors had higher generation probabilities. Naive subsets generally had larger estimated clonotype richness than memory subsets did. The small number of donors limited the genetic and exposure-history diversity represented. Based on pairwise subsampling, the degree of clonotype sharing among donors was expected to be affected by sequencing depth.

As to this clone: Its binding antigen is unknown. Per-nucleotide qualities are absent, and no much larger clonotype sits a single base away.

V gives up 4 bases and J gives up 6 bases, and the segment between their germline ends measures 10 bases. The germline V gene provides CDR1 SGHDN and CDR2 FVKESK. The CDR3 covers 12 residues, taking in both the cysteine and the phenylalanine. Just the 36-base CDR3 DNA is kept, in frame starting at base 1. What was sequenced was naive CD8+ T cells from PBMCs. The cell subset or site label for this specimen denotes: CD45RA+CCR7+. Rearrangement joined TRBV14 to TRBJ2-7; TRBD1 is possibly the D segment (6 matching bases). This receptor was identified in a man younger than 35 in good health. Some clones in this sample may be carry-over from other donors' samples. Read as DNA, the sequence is TGTGCCAGCAGCCGCCTGACAGGCGAGCAGTACTTC. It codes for CASSRLTGEQYF.